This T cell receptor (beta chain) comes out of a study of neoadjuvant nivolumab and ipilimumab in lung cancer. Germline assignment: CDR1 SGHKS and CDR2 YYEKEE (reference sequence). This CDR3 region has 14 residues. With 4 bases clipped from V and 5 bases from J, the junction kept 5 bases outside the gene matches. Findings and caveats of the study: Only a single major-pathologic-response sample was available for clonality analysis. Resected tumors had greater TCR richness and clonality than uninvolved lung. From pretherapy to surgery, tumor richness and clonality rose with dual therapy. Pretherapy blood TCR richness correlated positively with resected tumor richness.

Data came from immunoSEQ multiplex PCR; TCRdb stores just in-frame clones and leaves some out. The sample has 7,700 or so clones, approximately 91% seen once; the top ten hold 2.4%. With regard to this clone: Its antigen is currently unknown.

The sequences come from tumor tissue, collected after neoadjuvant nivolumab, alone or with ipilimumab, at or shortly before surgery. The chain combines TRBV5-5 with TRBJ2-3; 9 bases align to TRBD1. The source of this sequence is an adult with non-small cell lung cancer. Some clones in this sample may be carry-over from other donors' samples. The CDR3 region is CASSRDRVGDTQYF. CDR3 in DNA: TGTGCCAGCAGCCGGGACAGGGTGGGAGATACGCAGTATTTT.